The next 11 T cell receptor beta chains were all read from a single sample in a study of T cells in Graves' hyperthyroidism and ophthalmopathy. TCR beta CDR3 regions were amplified from RNA transcripts. First-round RT-PCR targeting the TCR CDR3 was performed with the HTBI primer set. TCRdb independently ran MiXCR on the multiplex PCR reads; one entry per CDR3 protein. The sample lists hundreds of thousands of distinct CDR3 sequences, about 15% occurring once. Sequencing input: blood. Source of these receptors: a woman in her twenties or thirties with Graves' hyperthyroidism that later progressed to Graves' ophthalmopathy.

This clonotype was counted ten times or more. The V and J genes are TRBV5-1 and TRBJ2-1, with 14 nucleotides matching TRBD2. Germline V lookup: CDR1 SGHRS, CDR2 YFSETQ. J was trimmed by 0 bases and V by 4 bases; bases with no gene match: 6. This CDR3 has 18 residues. The CDR3 loop reads CASSGGTSGSGSYNEQFF. CDR3 coding DNA: TGCGCCAGCAGCGGCGGGACTAGCGGGAGTGGCTCCTACAATGAGCAGTTCTTC.

CDR3 residues: CASSYSPYNEQFF. The CDR3 DNA follows: TGTGCCAGCAGTTACTCCCCCTACAATGAGCAGTTCTTC. The chain joins TRBV6-5 to TRBJ2-1; no definite D call. This CDR3 region has 13 residues. Deletions cut 0 bases from V and 2 bases from J, with 2 bases between. CDR1 is MNHEY, CDR2 SVGAGI, per germline.

This clonotype came up many times. The rearrangement uses TRBV7-2 and TRBJ2-2; D is unclear. The CDR3 contains 15 residues. Germline CDR1 is SGHTA and CDR2 is FQGNSA. The V gene lost 0 bases and the J gene lost 3 bases, with 8 bases spanning the gap. CDR3 in DNA: TGTGCCAGCAGCTTAGCGCCAGCGTACACCGGGGAGCTGTTTTTT. It is translated as CASSLAPAYTGELFF.

The rearrangement joins TRBV4-3 to TRBJ1-1, with D possibly being TRBD1 (5 bases). V was cut by 6 bases and J by 4 bases, with 18 bases left in between. Germline V gene sequence: CDR1 LGHNA, CDR2 YSLEER. This CDR3 is 15 amino acids long. For the CDR3, the DNA is TGCGCCAGCAGTTTTAGAGGGGCGTGGGGCACTGAAGCTTTCTTT. Translation gives CASSFRGAWGTEAFF.

The table lists this clonotype with a few counts. The genes are TRBV7-2 and TRBJ2-1; D unclear. Per germline, CDR1 SGHTA and CDR2 FQGNSA. The CDR3 contains 12 residues. Trimming removed 1 base at V and 9 bases at J, with 7 bases between. The CDR3 protein is CASSLEIGEQFF. Written as DNA, the CDR3 is TGTGCCAGCAGCTTAGAGATAGGTGAGCAGTTCTTC.

The chain employs TRBV7-6 and TRBJ1-6; D not certain. Trimming took 5 bases from V and 8 from J, leaving 10 bases between them. Germline V gene sequence: CDR1 SGHVS, CDR2 FNYEAQ. The length of the CDR3 is 13 residues. The chain's CDR3 is CASSPKEYSPLHF. The CDR3 nucleotides are TGTGCCAGCAGCCCTAAAGAGTATTCACCCCTCCACTTT. The whole variable domain, remainder taken from reference TRBV7-6 and TRBJ1-6, is GAGVSQSPRYKVTKRGQDVALRCDPISGHVSLYWYRQALGQGPEFLTYFNYEAQQDKSGLPNDRFSAERPEGSISTLTIQRTEQRDSAMYRCASSPKEYSPLHFGNGTRLTVT.

Note on this clonotype: A much larger clone differs by one base, so this may be a read error. V gene TRBV27 combines with J gene TRBJ2-7; D is unresolved. Germline loops: CDR1 MNHEY, CDR2 SMNVEV (reference sequence). This CDR3 spans 14 amino acids. Trimming stripped 2 bases from V and 3 bases from J, with 11 bases between. In DNA, the CDR3 is TGTGCCAGCAGTTTAGAGCAGGTAAACTACGAGCAGTACTTC. Translating it yields CASSLEQVNYEQYF.

There are many counts of this clonotype. The CDR3 DNA sequence: TGTGCCAGCAGCCAAATGGATAGCAATCAGCCCCAGCATTTT. Translated: CASSQMDSNQPQHF. The gene calls are TRBV3-1 and TRBJ1-5; D ambiguous. This CDR3 region has 14 residues. Trimming took 2 bases from V and 0 from J, leaving 5 bases between them. Per germline, CDR1 LGHDT and CDR2 YNNKEL (reference sequence).

In its sample, this clonotype was seen many times. Here the CDR3 reads CSARDLLTGVRSYEQYF. CDR3 DNA sequence: TGCAGTGCTAGAGATCTTTTGACCGGGGTCAGATCCTACGAGCAGTACTTC. The V call is TRBV20-1, the J call TRBJ2-7, with TRBD2 as a possible D gene (5 bases). V lost 0 bases, J lost 1 base, and 19 bases lay in between. From germline, CDR1 is DFQATT and CDR2 SNEGSKA (reference sequence). This CDR3 contains 17 residues.

On this clonotype itself: A much larger clone lies a single base off, so this may be a read error. Here the CDR3 omits its conserved ending phenylalanine or tryptophan, so a read error is the likely source. The chain couples TRBV3-1 to TRBJ1-2; D unresolved. This CDR3 is built from 14 residues. Trimming took 0 bases from V and 6 from J, leaving 11 bases between them. Germline V gene sequence: CDR1 LGHDT, CDR2 YNNKEL (reference sequence). The CDR3 loop is CASSQEGQLHGYTL. In nucleotides, the CDR3 is TGTGCCAGCAGCCAAGAGGGCCAGCTCCATGGCTACACCCTC.

This clonotype was counted many times. The CDR3 is CSAKGTSGSYNEQFF. The CDR3 region has the DNA TGCAGTGCTAAAGGGACTAGCGGGAGTTACAATGAGCAGTTCTTC. J is TRBJ2-1 and V is TRBV20-1; 14 nucleotides align to TRBD2. The V segment lost 4 bases and the J segment 4 bases; nucleotides outside the gene matches: 3. Per germline, CDR1 DFQATT and CDR2 SNEGSKA (reference sequence). The CDR3 totals 15 residues.